This paragraph covers one T cell receptor (delta chain) sequence. The likely explanation is a read error, given a far larger clone one base away. In the same sample, other DNA sequences code for this CDR3. Losses at the gene ends were 0 bases for V and 1 base for J; bases not matched to a gene: 4. Looked up from germline, CDR1 is GEAIGNYY and CDR2 is EKD. This CDR3 has 18 residues. This sample was taken from a study of gamma-delta T cells after stem cell transplantation. TCRdb applied CATT to the RT-PCR reads for clone calling. The sample comprises approximately 3,000 delta-chain clones, almost 9% of which are singletons, and 9.2% rests with the top ten.

The V gene is TRDV2, the J gene TRDJ3; 8 nucleotides line up with TRDD3. This receptor was obtained from a human donor. It is not recorded whose cells these are; they may come from a transplant donor. Sequencing input: gamma-delta T cells. The CDR3 is CACDTAGGSSWDTRQMFF. The CDR3 bases are TGTGCCTGTGACACCGCTGGGGGAAGTTCCTGGGACACCCGACAGATGTTTTTC.